These T cell receptor beta chains were read from a single sample in a study of T cells in Graves' hyperthyroidism and ophthalmopathy. One entry per CDR3 protein results from TCRdb running MiXCR on the multiplex PCR reads. The table records 250,000 to 350,000 distinct CDR3 sequences, 22% of them present only once. The material sequenced was blood. All receptors derive from a man in his thirties or forties with Graves' ophthalmopathy. Each CDR3 is given with its conserved first and last residue. D genes are given only for firm matches. Clone size is given for some rows only: seen once, a few or many times, or a class if the clone is expanded.

CDR3aa: CSARASGQETQYF; CDR3nt: TGCAGTGCTAGGGCTAGCGGTCAAGAGACCCAGTACTTC; j_gene: TRBJ2-5; abundance: .; v_gene: TRBV20-1; d_gene: TRBD2
CDR3aa: CASSFDGLGGYTF; CDR3nt: TGTGCCAGCAGTTTCGACGGGCTGGGAGGCTACACCTTC; j_gene: TRBJ1-2; abundance: .; v_gene: TRBV2; d_gene: .
CDR3aa: CASSLRDRGLVETQYF; CDR3nt: TGTGCCAGCAGTTTGAGGGACAGGGGGCTTGTGGAGACCCAGTACTTC; j_gene: TRBJ2-5; abundance: .; v_gene: TRBV28; d_gene: TRBD1
CDR3aa: CASSFRGSGTEAFF; CDR3nt: TGCGCCAGCAGCTTTCGGGGTAGTGGCACTGAAGCTTTCTTT; j_gene: TRBJ1-1; abundance: many; v_gene: TRBV5-1; d_gene: .
CDR3aa: CASTRGGWESPEAFF; CDR3nt: TGTGCCAGCACCCGGGGTGGTTGGGAAAGCCCTGAAGCTTTCTTT; j_gene: TRBJ1-1; abundance: .; v_gene: TRBV11-1; d_gene: .
CDR3aa: CASSYSGRAGGSSYNEQFF; CDR3nt: TGTGCCAGCAGTTACTCAGGTAGGGCCGGCGGAAGCTCCTACAATGAGCAGTTCTTC; j_gene: TRBJ2-1; abundance: .; v_gene: TRBV6-2/TRBV6-3; d_gene: .
CDR3aa: CASSLARGRDASPLHF; CDR3nt: TGTGCCAGCAGCTTAGCGCGGGGCAGGGATGCTTCACCCCTCCACTTT; j_gene: TRBJ1-6; abundance: few; v_gene: TRBV7-2; d_gene: .
CDR3aa: CAQGEGRTDTQYF; CDR3nt: TGTGCCCAGGGGGAAGGGAGGACAGATACGCAGTATTTT; j_gene: TRBJ2-3; abundance: few; v_gene: TRBV30; d_gene: .
CDR3aa: CASQLKSSYNEQFF; CDR3nt: TGTGCCAGCCAGCTTAAGAGCTCCTACAATGAGCAGTTCTTC; j_gene: TRBJ2-1; abundance: few; v_gene: TRBV2; d_gene: .
CDR3aa: CASSYSLAGRMETQYF; CDR3nt: TGTGCCAGCAGTTACTCTTTAGCGGGAAGGATGGAGACCCAGTACTTC; j_gene: TRBJ2-5; abundance: .; v_gene: TRBV6-7; d_gene: TRBD2
CDR3aa: CASSPGLGAFF; CDR3nt: TGTGCCAGCTCACCAGGACTGGGAGCTTTCTTT; j_gene: TRBJ1-1; abundance: many; v_gene: TRBV18; d_gene: .
CDR3aa: CASHSRGARLNTIYF; CDR3nt: TGTGCCAGCCACTCTAGGGGGGCGCGATTAAACACCATATATTTT; j_gene: TRBJ1-3; abundance: .; v_gene: TRBV28; d_gene: .
CDR3aa: CASSPQTEAHSPLHF; CDR3nt: TGTGCCAGCAGCCCCCAGACCGAGGCACATTCACCCCTCCACTTT; j_gene: TRBJ1-6; abundance: .; v_gene: TRBV9; d_gene: .
CDR3aa: CASSLLAGVDTGELFF; CDR3nt: TGTGCCAGCAGCTTACTAGCGGGAGTTGACACCGGGGAGCTGTTTTTT; j_gene: TRBJ2-2; abundance: few; v_gene: TRBV11-2; d_gene: TRBD2
CDR3aa: CASSLTGINSPLHF; CDR3nt: TGTGCCAGCAGTTTAACGGGTATCAATTCACCCCTCCACTTT; j_gene: TRBJ1-6; abundance: many; v_gene: TRBV12-3/TRBV12-4; d_gene: .
CDR3aa: CASTWTLVEGNSPLHF; CDR3nt: TGCGCCAGCACCTGGACGCTCGTTGAGGGTAACTCACCCCTCCACTTT; j_gene: TRBJ1-6; abundance: .; v_gene: TRBV10-1; d_gene: .
CDR3aa: CASSLSPSGGGTQYF; CDR3nt: TGTGCCAGCAGTTTGTCTCCTAGCGGGGGGGGGACCCAGTACTTC; j_gene: TRBJ2-5; abundance: .; v_gene: TRBV28; d_gene: TRBD2
CDR3aa: CASSRQGQETQYF; CDR3nt: TGTGCCAGCAGTCGACAGGGCCAAGAGACCCAGTACTTC; j_gene: TRBJ2-5; abundance: .; v_gene: TRBV7-9; d_gene: TRBD1
CDR3aa: CASSQGTNTEAFF; CDR3nt: TGCGCCAGCAGCCAGGGGACGAACACTGAAGCTTTCTTT; j_gene: TRBJ1-1; abundance: many; v_gene: TRBV5-1; d_gene: .
CDR3aa: CASRDRDNGAYEQYF; CDR3nt: TGTGCCAGCAGGGACCGGGACAACGGAGCCTACGAGCAGTACTTC; j_gene: TRBJ2-7; abundance: many; v_gene: TRBV11-2; d_gene: .
CDR3aa: CSARSPLGKPGGGNEQFF; CDR3nt: TGCAGTGCTAGGTCCCCTTTAGGGAAGCCGGGGGGGGGCAATGAGCAGTTCTTC; j_gene: TRBJ2-1; abundance: .; v_gene: TRBV20-1; d_gene: TRBD2
CDR3aa: CASSETIEPRVTEAFF; CDR3nt: TGTGCCAGCAGTGAAACGATAGAACCTAGGGTCACTGAAGCTTTCTTT; j_gene: TRBJ1-1; abundance: once; v_gene: TRBV6-1; d_gene: .
CDR3aa: CASSSTRLASGYNEQFF; CDR3nt: TGTGCCAGCAGCTCGACCCGACTAGCGAGCGGATACAATGAGCAGTTCTTC; j_gene: TRBJ2-1; abundance: many; v_gene: TRBV5-5; d_gene: TRBD2
CDR3aa: CSAPRSGSVYEQYF; CDR3nt: TGCAGTGCCCCCCGCAGCGGGAGTGTTTACGAGCAGTACTTC; j_gene: TRBJ2-7; abundance: once; v_gene: TRBV20-1; d_gene: TRBD2
CDR3aa: CASSSTGGLGEQYF; CDR3nt: TGTGCCAGCAGTTCAACCGGGGGGTTGGGAGAGCAGTACTTC; j_gene: TRBJ2-7; abundance: .; v_gene: TRBV6-2/TRBV6-3; d_gene: TRBD2
CDR3aa: CASSQFHSYEQYF; CDR3nt: TGTGCCAGCAGCCAGTTCCACTCCTACGAGCAGTACTTC; j_gene: TRBJ2-7; abundance: few; v_gene: TRBV14; d_gene: .
CDR3aa: CASSFGQGSGETQYF; CDR3nt: TGCGCCAGCAGCTTCGGACAGGGCTCGGGAGAGACCCAGTACTTC; j_gene: TRBJ2-5; abundance: .; v_gene: TRBV5-1; d_gene: TRBD1
CDR3aa: CASSELAGPSQETQYF; CDR3nt: TGTGCCAGCAGTGAGCTAGCGGGCCCTTCCCAAGAGACCCAGTACTTC; j_gene: TRBJ2-5; abundance: .; v_gene: TRBV25-1; d_gene: TRBD2
CDR3aa: CASSLVPGLAGGVVLVNEQFF; CDR3nt: TGTGCCAGCAGTTTAGTCCCGGGACTAGCGGGAGGGGTGGTTTTGGTCAATGAGCAGTTCTTC; j_gene: TRBJ2-1; abundance: many; v_gene: TRBV28; d_gene: TRBD2
CDR3aa: CASSRDTWGEETQYF; CDR3nt: TGTGCCAGCAGTAGGGATACTTGGGGGGAAGAGACCCAGTACTTC; j_gene: TRBJ2-5; abundance: few; v_gene: TRBV6-1; d_gene: .
CDR3aa: CASILLPTGGYTF; CDR3nt: TGTGCCAGCATCCTACTTCCGACAGGAGGCTACACCTTC; j_gene: TRBJ1-2; abundance: .; v_gene: TRBV6-2/TRBV6-3; d_gene: .
CDR3aa: CASRGGWYEQYF; CDR3nt: TGTGCCAGCAGGGGGGGATGGTACGAGCAGTACTTC; j_gene: TRBJ2-7; abundance: many; v_gene: TRBV12-3/TRBV12-4; d_gene: .
CDR3aa: CASSLWGGLAPYNEQFF; CDR3nt: TGTGCCAGCAGTTTATGGGGCGGACTAGCTCCCTACAATGAGCAGTTCTTC; j_gene: TRBJ2-1; abundance: many; v_gene: TRBV28; d_gene: TRBD2
CDR3aa: CASSQVAGGETYEQYF; CDR3nt: TGTGCCAGCAGCCAAGTGGCGGGAGGAGAAACCTACGAGCAGTACTTC; j_gene: TRBJ2-7; abundance: once; v_gene: TRBV9; d_gene: TRBD2
CDR3aa: CASSHSAILNYGYTF; CDR3nt: TGTGCCAGCAGCCATTCTGCTATTTTGAACTATGGCTACACCTTC; j_gene: TRBJ1-2; abundance: few; v_gene: TRBV27; d_gene: .
CDR3aa: CASSLPGTGENTEAFF; CDR3nt: TGTGCCAGCAGCCTTCCCGGGACAGGGGAGAACACTGAAGCTTTCTTT; j_gene: TRBJ1-1; abundance: many; v_gene: TRBV2; d_gene: TRBD1
CDR3aa: CASRPTSRYEQYF; CDR3nt: TGTGCCAGCAGACCCACTTCTAGGTACGAGCAGTACTTC; j_gene: TRBJ2-7; abundance: .; v_gene: TRBV6-2/TRBV6-3; d_gene: .
CDR3aa: CASSPYTLGETQYF; CDR3nt: TGTGCCAGCTCACCGTATACCTTGGGAGAGACCCAGTACTTC; j_gene: TRBJ2-5; abundance: few; v_gene: TRBV18; d_gene: .
CDR3aa: CASSLSDGVGYTF; CDR3nt: TGTGCCAGCAGTTTATCTGACGGCGTTGGCTACACCTTC; j_gene: TRBJ1-2; abundance: few; v_gene: TRBV28; d_gene: .
CDR3aa: CASSSAGGNYNEQFF; CDR3nt: TGTGCCAGCAGCTCAGCGGGAGGGAATTACAATGAGCAGTTCTTC; j_gene: TRBJ2-1; abundance: few; v_gene: TRBV28; d_gene: TRBD2
CDR3aa: CASSRAGQGWFTEAFF; CDR3nt: TGTGCCAGCAGCCGAGCAGGACAGGGCTGGTTCACTGAAGCTTTCTTT; j_gene: TRBJ1-1; abundance: many; v_gene: TRBV3-1; d_gene: TRBD1
CDR3aa: CASSLVGLGFEQFF; CDR3nt: TGTGCCAGCAGCTTAGTGGGACTAGGGTTTGAGCAGTTCTTC; j_gene: TRBJ2-1; abundance: .; v_gene: TRBV7-2; d_gene: TRBD2
CDR3aa: CASSPTRGREKLFF; CDR3nt: TGTGCCAGCAGCCCGACTAGGGGAAGGGAAAAACTGTTTTTT; j_gene: TRBJ1-4; abundance: few; v_gene: TRBV7-2; d_gene: .
CDR3aa: CASSDRVGETQYF; CDR3nt: TGTGCTAGCAGCGACAGGGTTGGGGAGACCCAGTACTTC; j_gene: TRBJ2-5; abundance: .; v_gene: TRBV7-7; d_gene: TRBD1
CDR3aa: CASSVTGATNEKLFF; CDR3nt: TGTGCCAGCAGCGTTACAGGGGCAACTAATGAAAAACTGTTTTTT; j_gene: TRBJ1-4; abundance: .; v_gene: TRBV7-2; d_gene: TRBD1
CDR3aa: CASSLGAIPSTDTQYF; CDR3nt: TGCGCCAGCAGCTTGGGAGCTATTCCTAGCACAGATACGCAGTATTTT; j_gene: TRBJ2-3; abundance: few; v_gene: TRBV5-1; d_gene: .
CDR3aa: CASSEELAGIAKNIQYF; CDR3nt: TGTGCCAGCAGTGAAGAGCTAGCGGGGATAGCCAAAAACATTCAGTACTTC; j_gene: TRBJ2-4; abundance: .; v_gene: TRBV2; d_gene: TRBD2
CDR3aa: CASSLSSHRVQFF; CDR3nt: TGTGCCAGCAGCCTATCGAGCCATCGAGTGCAGTTCTTC; j_gene: TRBJ2-1; abundance: few; v_gene: TRBV7-6; d_gene: .
CDR3aa: CASSLLRGPGYTF; CDR3nt: TGTGCCAGCTCACTTTTAAGGGGGCCTGGCTACACCTTC; j_gene: TRBJ1-2; abundance: many; v_gene: TRBV18; d_gene: TRBD1
CDR3aa: CASSQDRGRGLTEAFF; CDR3nt: TGTGCCAGCAGCCAAGATCGGGGCAGGGGGCTCACTGAAGCTTTCTTT; j_gene: TRBJ1-1; abundance: .; v_gene: TRBV4-2; d_gene: TRBD1
CDR3aa: CASSLSSGIYNEQFF; CDR3nt: TGTGCCAGCAGCTTGTCTAGCGGGATATACAATGAGCAGTTCTTC; j_gene: TRBJ2-1; abundance: .; v_gene: TRBV7-8; d_gene: TRBD2
CDR3aa: CASSYDRGSPLHF; CDR3nt: TGTGCCAGCAGTTACGACAGGGGCTCACCCCTCCACTTT; j_gene: TRBJ1-6; abundance: .; v_gene: TRBV6-5; d_gene: TRBD1
CDR3aa: CASSGGLAAVYEQYF; CDR3nt: TGTGCCAGCAGTGGGGGACTAGCGGCAGTCTACGAGCAGTACTTC; j_gene: TRBJ2-7; abundance: few; v_gene: TRBV7-2; d_gene: TRBD2